Reported below is one T cell receptor beta chain. Antigen unknown. This record belongs to a study of cytomegalovirus exposure and HLA in healthy donors. Study details: It was reported in a later analysis that the same platform had been used for the 120 or so validation repertoires as for the approximately 730 first-cohort repertoires. Notes on the study in general: The listing of roughly 160 TCR beta chains classed them as cytomegalovirus-associated.

Profiled with immunoSEQ multiplex PCR; TCRdb holds only in-frame clones, not every one. Altogether roughly 150,000 clones are present, just under 90% being singletons, with the ten largest covering 4% to 4.5%. While the first cohort had 650 to 850 subjects, the donors belonged to the separate validation cohort of fewer than 150 subjects. The germline V gene encodes CDR1 MNHNS and CDR2 SASEGT. Losses at the gene ends were 0 bases for V and 5 bases for J; bases not matched to a gene: 20. The CDR3 totals 21 residues. The sequence was collected from a man aged 18-30 years in good health and CMV-seropositive. This chain links TRBV6-1 with TRBJ2-2; 8 positions agree with TRBD1. Sequencing input: PBMCs. The CDR3 DNA reads TGTGCCAGCAGTGAAGCCGCCCTATACCTGTCAGGGGGCCTGTGGACCGGGGAGCTGTTTTTT. Its translation: CASSEAALYLSGGLWTGELFF.